The rows below give T cell receptor beta chains drawn from one sample of a study of T-cell reconstitution after alpha-beta-depleted transplantation in children. MiXCR, applied by TCRdb to the PCR reads, yields one record per CDR3 protein. The data hold nearly 350,000 distinct CDR3 sequences, with 15% to 20% observed a single time. The specimen comprised PBMCs, mostly from graft donor cells, sampled 360 days after TCRalphabeta/CD19-depleted stem cell transplant. Receptors originate from a male patient between 2 and 9 years old who had a stem cell transplant for acute lymphoblastic leukemia, so the T cells may come from the graft donor. Both conserved end residues are part of each CDR3. D genes are given only for firm matches. Size tells how often a clone was seen (once, few, many) or the class of an expanded clone, and some rows leave it out.

CDR3 protein: CSGGLAGGSGELFF
CDR3 DNA: TGCAGCGGGGGGCTAGCGGGAGGATCCGGGGAGCTGTTTTTT
clone size: .
J gene: TRBJ2-2
V gene: TRBV29-1
D gene: TRBD2

CDR3 protein: CASSLSDRYAEQYF
CDR3 DNA: TGTGCCAGCAGTTTATCGGACAGGTATGCCGAGCAGTACTTC
clone size: .
J gene: TRBJ2-7
V gene: TRBV28
D gene: TRBD1

CDR3 protein: CASSSRDRDYGYTF
CDR3 DNA: TGTGCCAGCAGTTCCCGGGACAGGGACTATGGCTACACCTTC
clone size: many
J gene: TRBJ1-2
V gene: TRBV28
D gene: TRBD1

CDR3 protein: CASSLTGGQHFPETQYF
CDR3 DNA: TGTGCCAGCAGCTTGACGGGAGGTCAACACTTTCCCGAGACCCAGTACTTC
clone size: few
J gene: TRBJ2-5
V gene: TRBV11-2
D gene: TRBD2

CDR3 protein: CSARDISGGESQSSYNEQFF
CDR3 DNA: TGCAGTGCTAGAGATATCAGCGGAGGCGAGTCTCAGTCCTCCTACAATGAGCAGTTCTTC
clone size: .
J gene: TRBJ2-1
V gene: TRBV20-1
D gene: .

CDR3 protein: CASSLFTVGGSGANVLTF
CDR3 DNA: TGTGCCAGCAGCTTGTTTACGGTGGGAGGCTCTGGGGCCAACGTCCTGACTTTC
clone size: few
J gene: TRBJ2-6
V gene: TRBV11-2
D gene: .

CDR3 protein: CATSRSGGYQPQHF
CDR3 DNA: TGTGCCACCAGCAGGTCAGGGGGATATCAGCCCCAGCATTTT
clone size: few
J gene: TRBJ1-5
V gene: TRBV15
D gene: TRBD1

CDR3 protein: CASRMTLNSPLHF
CDR3 DNA: TGTGCCAGCAGAATGACATTAAATTCACCCCTCCACTTT
clone size: few
J gene: TRBJ1-6
V gene: TRBV27
D gene: .

CDR3 protein: CASSLLSGTPSYEQYF
CDR3 DNA: TGTGCCAGCAGCCTTCTCTCCGGGACACCCTCCTACGAGCAGTACTTC
clone size: once
J gene: TRBJ2-7
V gene: TRBV28
D gene: .

CDR3 protein: CASSPIGTNYGYTF
CDR3 DNA: TGCGCCAGCAGCCCTATAGGTACTAACTATGGCTACACCTTC
clone size: few
J gene: TRBJ1-2
V gene: TRBV4-3
D gene: .